Listed below are T cell receptor beta chains from one sample, sequenced in a study of OX40 agonist ivuxolimab in advanced cancers. Only in-frame clones appear in the TCRdb table, and some are missing; sequencing was by immunoSEQ multiplex PCR. Counted here are about 48,000 clones, 84% occurring once; the ten biggest clones make up 0.9% to 1.2%. Source: CD4+ or CD8+ T cells sorted from blood, taken in a trial of the OX40 agonist ivuxolimab. These receptors all come from an adult with an advanced solid tumor such as melanoma, head and neck, liver or kidney cancer. Both conserved end residues are part of each CDR3. Fields, in order: V gene, D gene, clone size, J gene, CDR3 protein, CDR3 DNA. A D gene is named only where the DNA matches it firmly. Not all rows give a size; the values are once, few, many and, for expanded clones, a class.

TRBV29-1	-	-	TRBJ1-1	CGGQNTEAFF	TGCGGGGGGCAGAACACTGAAGCTTTCTTT
TRBV11-3	-	-	TRBJ2-1	CASSSTRVGEQFF	TGTGCCAGCAGCTCCACCAGGGTCGGTGAGCAGTTCTTC
TRBV28	-	-	TRBJ1-5	CASRQQGGGNQPQHF	TGTGCCAGCCGACAACAGGGAGGGGGCAATCAGCCCCAGCATTTT
TRBV12-5	TRBD1	-	TRBJ2-5	CASGLGTGGKQETQYF	TGTGCTAGTGGTTTGGGAACAGGGGGCAAGCAAGAGACCCAGTACTTC
TRBV30	-	once	TRBJ2-1	CAWSPYAGLVGEQFF	TGTGCCTGGAGTCCATACGCGGGCTTGGTCGGTGAGCAGTTCTTC
TRBV7-3	-	-	TRBJ2-2	CASSSDGTGELFF	TGTGCCAGCAGCTCCGATGGTACCGGGGAGCTGTTTTTT
TRBV15	-	-	TRBJ1-1	CATSRAPRGTEAFF	TGTGCCACCAGCAGAGCCCCCCGGGGGACTGAAGCTTTCTTT
TRBV6-5	-	few	TRBJ1-2	CASSRDMSDGYTF	TGTGCCAGCAGCAGGGACATGTCGGATGGCTACACCTTC
TRBV11-2	TRBD2	few	TRBJ2-7	CASSLPRLAGGQDEQYF	TGTGCCAGCAGCTTGCCGCGACTAGCGGGAGGGCAAGACGAGCAGTACTTC
TRBV7-9	-	-	TRBJ2-2	CASSSGTTGELFF	TGTGCCAGCAGCTCAGGCACCACCGGGGAGCTGTTTTTT
TRBV5-1	-	-	TRBJ2-3	CASSLVGGSRTDTQYF	TGCGCCAGCAGCTTGGTTGGTGGATCCCGCACAGATACGCAGTATTTT
TRBV7-9	-	-	TRBJ1-5	CASSFPEGPQHF	TGTGCCAGCAGCTTCCCCGAGGGGCCCCAGCATTTT
TRBV21-1	-	-	TRBJ1-1	CASSKPPDRAGLVPEAFF	TGTGCCAGCAGCAAACCCCCAGACAGGGCTGGACTTGTACCCGAAGCTTTCTTT
TRBV23-1	TRBD1	-	TRBJ2-5	CASSPRDREQETQYF	TGCGCCAGCAGCCCCCGGGACAGAGAGCAAGAGACCCAGTACTTC
TRBV7-7	TRBD1	-	TRBJ2-7	CASSIRTGYEQYF	TGTGCTAGCAGCATTCGGACAGGCTACGAGCAGTACTTC
TRBV5-1	TRBD1	-	TRBJ1-1	CASSLGTGAAVAFF	TGCGCCAGCAGCTTAGGGACAGGGGCCGCCGTGGCTTTCTTT
TRBV7-2	TRBD2	-	TRBJ2-7	CASSSGLKSNEQYF	TGTGCCAGCAGCTCGGGACTAAAATCCAACGAGCAGTACTTC
TRBV5-1	-	-	TRBJ2-2	CASSLGDGTGELFF	TGCGCCAGCAGCTTGGGTGACGGCACCGGGGAGCTGTTTTTT
TRBV6-5	TRBD1	-	TRBJ1-1	CATRQGVGAFF	TGTGCCACCCGACAGGGGGTTGGGGCTTTCTTT
TRBV9	-	-	TRBJ1-6	CASSRRGDSPLHF	TGTGCCAGCAGCCGCCGGGGGGATTCACCCCTCCACTTT
TRBV7-3	TRBD2	few	TRBJ2-2	CASSLTRPTSGNTGELFF	TGTGCCAGCAGCTTAACCCGCCCGACTAGCGGGAACACCGGGGAGCTGTTTTTT
TRBV7-2	TRBD2	-	TRBJ2-7	CASSLSRLAATYEQYF	TGTGCCAGCAGCTTATCCCGACTAGCGGCTACCTACGAGCAGTACTTC
TRBV19	TRBD1	-	TRBJ1-3	CATRTGGAGGSGNTIYF	TGTGCCACACGGACAGGGGGCGCCGGGGGCTCTGGAAACACCATATATTTT